This T cell receptor beta chain derives from a study of blood T cell repertoires in COVID-19. Study processing details: From reference gene primer amplification, estimates of nucleated cell counts were derived. Method: immunoSEQ multiplex PCR; TCRdb's copy keeps in-frame clones and lacks some. V, J and clone size derive from that table, while D and trimming were established from the DNA sequence. The table includes roughly 240,000 clones, approximately 85% detected once. V was cut by 0 bases and J by 9 bases, with 12 bases left in between. The V gene's germline CDR1 is WSHSY and CDR2 SAAADI. The CDR3 runs 15 residues. This clone has a handful of counts. Seattle enrolled patients during active infection and tracked them longitudinally.

Specimen: peripheral blood. The chain is built from TRBV10-2 and TRBJ1-6, with D possibly TRBD1 on 5 matching bases. This receptor was obtained from a man aged 50 to 59 with COVID-19, enrolled during active disease. The CDR3 sequence is CASSESITGPSPLHF. The CDR3 bases are TGCGCCAGCAGTGAGTCAATTACAGGCCCTTCACCCCTCCACTTT.